The present entry profiles one T cell receptor (beta chain) with its context. Its specificity is not known. The V and J ends lost 0 bases and 2 bases respectively, with 14 bases between them. Germline V gene lookup returns CDR1 LGHNA and CDR2 YNFKEQ. This CDR3 contains 16 residues. Assay used: immunoSEQ multiplex PCR; TCRdb lists only in-frame clones, some missing. The table shows roughly 28,000 clones, with about 80% occurring only once. These data are taken from a study of OX40 agonist ivuxolimab in advanced cancers. Turning to the study itself: Ivuxolimab, an agonist antibody against OX40 (CD134), was given to patients. In three patients, partial responses were observed, one with hepatocellular carcinoma and two with cutaneous melanoma. Whole-study findings and limits: At 0.1 to 3.0 mg/kg, CD4+ and CD8+ blood T cells expanded clonally by week 6.

Autoimmune disease history or systemic immunosuppression disqualified patients. This receptor was identified in an adult with an advanced solid tumor such as melanoma, head and neck, liver or kidney cancer. Material: CD4+ or CD8+ T cells sorted from blood, obtained in a trial of the OX40 agonist ivuxolimab. V is TRBV4-2 and J is TRBJ2-7, with a possible D match to TRBD2 (5 bases). CDR3 coding DNA: TGTGCCAGCAGCCAAGACCCGCATAGCGTTGCCTACGAGCAGTACTTC. This translates into CASSQDPHSVAYEQYF.